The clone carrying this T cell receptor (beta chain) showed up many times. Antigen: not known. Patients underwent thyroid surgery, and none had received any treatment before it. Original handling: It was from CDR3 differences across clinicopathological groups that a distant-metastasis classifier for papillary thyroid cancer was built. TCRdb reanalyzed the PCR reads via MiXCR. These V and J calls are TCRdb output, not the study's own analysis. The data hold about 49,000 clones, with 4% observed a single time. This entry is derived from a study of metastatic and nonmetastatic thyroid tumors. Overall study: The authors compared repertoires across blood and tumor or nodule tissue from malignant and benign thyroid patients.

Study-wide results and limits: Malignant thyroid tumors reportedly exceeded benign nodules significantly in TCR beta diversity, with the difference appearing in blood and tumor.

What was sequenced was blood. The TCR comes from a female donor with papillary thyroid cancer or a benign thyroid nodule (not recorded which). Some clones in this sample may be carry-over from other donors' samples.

This CDR3 is CASSANSFGLAGESETQYF. The DNA for the CDR3 is TGTGCCAGCAGTGCTAATTCCTTCGGACTAGCGGGAGAGAGTGAGACCCAGTACTTC. This chain links TRBV6-1 with TRBJ2-5, with TRBD2 identical over 13 bases. The germline CDR1 and CDR2 sequences are MNHNS and SASEGT. This CDR3 contains 19 residues. V was clipped by 4 bases and J by 5 bases; unmatched bases: 16.